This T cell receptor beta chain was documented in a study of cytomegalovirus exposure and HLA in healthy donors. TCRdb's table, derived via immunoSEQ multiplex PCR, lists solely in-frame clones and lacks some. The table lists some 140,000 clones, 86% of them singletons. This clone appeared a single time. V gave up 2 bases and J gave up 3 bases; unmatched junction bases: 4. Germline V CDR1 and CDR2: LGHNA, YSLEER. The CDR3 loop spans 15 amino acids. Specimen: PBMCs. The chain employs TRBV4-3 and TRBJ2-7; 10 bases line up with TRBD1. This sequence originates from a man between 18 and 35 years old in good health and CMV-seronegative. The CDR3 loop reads CASSQRQGAYYEQYF. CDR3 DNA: TGCGCCAGCAGCCAACGACAGGGGGCCTACTACGAGCAGTACTTC.